This TCR beta chain is drawn from a study of cytomegalovirus exposure and HLA in healthy donors. The PCR ran on 60 Vbeta and 13 Jbeta primers. Data came from immunoSEQ multiplex PCR; TCRdb stores just in-frame clones and leaves some out. The sample carries about 98,000 clones, approximately 72% recorded once. After removal of 10 bases from V and 4 bases from J, the junction contained 10 bases not matched to a gene. Germline values: CDR1 MNHNS, CDR2 SASEGT. CDR3 size: 14 residues. This sequence was found in a young man in good health and CMV-seropositive. The V and J genes are TRBV6-1 and TRBJ2-1, with 7 bases identical to TRBD2. Sequenced sample: PBMCs. The CDR3 reads CATFSRGGYNEQFF. Written as DNA, the CDR3 is TGTGCCACCTTCTCTCGCGGGGGTTACAATGAGCAGTTCTTC.